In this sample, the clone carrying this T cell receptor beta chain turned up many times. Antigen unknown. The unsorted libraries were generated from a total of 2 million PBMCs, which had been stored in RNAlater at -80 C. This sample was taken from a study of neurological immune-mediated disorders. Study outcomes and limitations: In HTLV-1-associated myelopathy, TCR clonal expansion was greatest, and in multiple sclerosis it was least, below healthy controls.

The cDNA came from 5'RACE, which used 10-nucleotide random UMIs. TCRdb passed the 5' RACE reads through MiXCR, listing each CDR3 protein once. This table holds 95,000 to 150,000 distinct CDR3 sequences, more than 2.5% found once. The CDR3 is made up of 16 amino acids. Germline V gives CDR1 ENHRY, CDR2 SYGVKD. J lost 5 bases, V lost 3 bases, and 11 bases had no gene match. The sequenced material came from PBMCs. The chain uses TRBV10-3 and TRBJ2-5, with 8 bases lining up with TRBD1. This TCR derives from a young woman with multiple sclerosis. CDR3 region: CAISEGQGVVLETQYF. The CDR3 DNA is TGTGCCATCAGTGAAGGACAGGGTGTTGTTTTGGAGACCCAGTACTTC.